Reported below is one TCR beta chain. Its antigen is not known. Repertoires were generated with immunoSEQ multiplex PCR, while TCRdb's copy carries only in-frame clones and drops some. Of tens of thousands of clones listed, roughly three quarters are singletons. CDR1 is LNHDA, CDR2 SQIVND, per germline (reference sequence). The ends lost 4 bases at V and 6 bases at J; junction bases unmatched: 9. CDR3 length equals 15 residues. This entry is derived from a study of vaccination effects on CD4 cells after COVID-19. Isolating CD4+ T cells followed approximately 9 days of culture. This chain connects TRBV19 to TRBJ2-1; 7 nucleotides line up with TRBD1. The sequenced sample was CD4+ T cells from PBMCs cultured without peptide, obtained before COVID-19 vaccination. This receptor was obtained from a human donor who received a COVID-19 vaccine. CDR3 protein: CASSTWTGAANEQFF. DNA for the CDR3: TGTGCCAGTAGTACCTGGACAGGAGCGGCCAATGAGCAGTTCTTC.